This T cell receptor beta chain was captured by sequencing in a study of spatial heterogeneity in lung cancer. Described time point: sample taken at primary tumor resection. V lost 11 bases and J 4 bases, leaving 14 bases between the germline ends. The length of the CDR3 is 12 residues. CDR1 MNHEY and CDR2 SVGAGI come from the germline V gene. Findings of the study overall: Tumoral mutation counts were tracked by counts of expanded intratumoral alpha and beta TCRs.

TCRdb fed the 5' RACE reads into MiXCR, producing one record per CDR3 protein. The sample carries fewer than 4,000 distinct CDR3 sequences, approximately 16% recorded once. Relative to its sample, this clonotype is medium-sized. Its specificity is not known. The chain recombines TRBV6-5 with TRBJ1-1; D is undetermined. The source material was lung tumor tissue, sampled at surgery. The receptor was isolated from a female donor with early-stage non-small cell lung cancer. CDR3 protein: CAASKGTTEAFF. The DNA for the CDR3 is TGTGCCGCCAGCAAGGGTACCACTGAAGCTTTCTTT.